The sequence of this TCR beta chain was determined in a study of blood T cells in healthy people across ages. The overall study: Capture via template switching afforded approximately one barcoded beta molecule per two T cells. General study findings and limits: When set beside aged donors, long-lived donors presented more naive CD4+ cells and higher diversity. PBMCs that were unsorted prevented a conclusive naive versus antigen-experienced comparison.

The authors ran a second PCR of about 6 to 11 cycles using a sample-barcoded 5' primer and a J-beta primer mix. TCRdb redid the calling of the 5' RACE reads with MiXCR, one entry per CDR3 protein. The sample gives 1 million to 1.2 million distinct CDR3 sequences, under 40% of which show up once; about an eighth is in the top ten. This clonotype was counted between two and nine times. Its target is unknown. The study recruited healthy Caucasian donors from Russia who were aged about 6 to 100. CDR3 size: 16 residues. Germline V lookup: CDR1 SNHLY, CDR2 FYNNEI. With 3 bases clipped from V and 2 bases from J, the junction kept 6 bases outside the gene matches.

The chain employs TRBV2 and TRBJ2-1; 8 bases match TRBD2. The TCR originated in a man aged 18 to 29 in good health. The sample was blood. The CDR3 reads CASSDGGTRAYNEQFF. CDR3 bases: TGTGCCAGCAGTGATGGTGGGACTAGGGCCTACAATGAGCAGTTCTTC.